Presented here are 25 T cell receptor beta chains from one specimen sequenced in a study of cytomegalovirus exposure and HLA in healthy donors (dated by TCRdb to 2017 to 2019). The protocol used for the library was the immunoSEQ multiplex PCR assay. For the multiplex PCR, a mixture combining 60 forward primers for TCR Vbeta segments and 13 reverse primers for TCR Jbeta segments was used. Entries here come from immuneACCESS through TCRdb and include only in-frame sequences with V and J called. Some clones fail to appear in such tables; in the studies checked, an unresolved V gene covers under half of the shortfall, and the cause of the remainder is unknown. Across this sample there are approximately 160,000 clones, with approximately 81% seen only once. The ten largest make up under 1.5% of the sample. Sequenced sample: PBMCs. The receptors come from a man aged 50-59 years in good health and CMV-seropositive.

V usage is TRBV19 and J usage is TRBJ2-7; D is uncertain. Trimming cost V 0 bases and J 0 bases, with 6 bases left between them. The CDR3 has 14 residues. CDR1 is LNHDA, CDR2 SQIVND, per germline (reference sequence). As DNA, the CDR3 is TGTGCCAGTAGTATAGAGCGGAGCTCCTACGAGCAGTACTTC. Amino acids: CASSIERSSYEQYF.

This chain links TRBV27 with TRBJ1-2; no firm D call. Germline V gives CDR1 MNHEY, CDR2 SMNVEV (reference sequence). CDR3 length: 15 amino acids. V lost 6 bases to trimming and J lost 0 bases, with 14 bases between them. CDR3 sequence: CASRPGSITNYGYTF. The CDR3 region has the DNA TGTGCCAGCAGACCTGGCTCGATCACTAACTATGGCTACACCTTC.

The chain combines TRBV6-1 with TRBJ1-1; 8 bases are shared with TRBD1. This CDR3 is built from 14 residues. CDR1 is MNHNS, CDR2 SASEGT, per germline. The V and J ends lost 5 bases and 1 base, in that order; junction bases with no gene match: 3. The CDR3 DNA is TGTGCCAGCAGTTCCGGACAGGGGAACACTGAAGCTTTCTTT. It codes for CASSSGQGNTEAFF.

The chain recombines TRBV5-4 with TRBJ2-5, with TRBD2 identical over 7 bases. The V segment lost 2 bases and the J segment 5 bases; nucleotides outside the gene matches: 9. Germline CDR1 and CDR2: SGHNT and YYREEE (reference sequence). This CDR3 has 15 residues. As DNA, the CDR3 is TGTGCCAGCAGCTTTCAGCGGGAAGGTTTGGAGACCCAGTACTTC. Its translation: CASSFQREGLETQYF.

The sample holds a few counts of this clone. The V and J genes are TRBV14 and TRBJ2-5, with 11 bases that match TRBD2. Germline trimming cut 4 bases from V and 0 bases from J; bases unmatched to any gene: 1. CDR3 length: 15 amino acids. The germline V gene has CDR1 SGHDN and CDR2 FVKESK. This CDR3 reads CASSRGLADQETQYF. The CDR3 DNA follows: TGTGCCAGCAGCCGGGGACTAGCGGACCAAGAGACCCAGTACTTC. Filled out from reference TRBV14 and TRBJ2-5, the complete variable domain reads EAGVTQFPSHSVIEKGQTVTLRCDPISGHDNLYWYRRVMGKEIKFLLHFVKESKQDESGMPNNRFLAERTGGTYSTLKVQPAELEDSGVYFCASSRGLADQETQYFGPGTRLLVL.

In DNA, the CDR3 is TGTGCCAGCAGCCCGACACGGAACGTCTGGGGCTACACCTTC. The encoded protein is CASSPTRNVWGYTF. This chain connects TRBV5-4 to TRBJ1-2; D unclear. This CDR3 comprises 14 residues. V lost 4 bases and J 8 bases, leaving 18 bases between the germline ends. Germline V gene lookup returns CDR1 SGHNT and CDR2 YYREEE (reference sequence).

The CDR3 loop reads CASRAASYEQYF. CDR3 coding DNA: TGTGCCAGCAGGGCCGCCTCCTACGAGCAGTACTTC. This sequence joins TRBV28 and TRBJ2-7; D ambiguous. This CDR3 is built from 12 residues. V was cut by 6 bases and J by 0 bases, with 6 bases left in between. Per germline, CDR1 MDHEN and CDR2 SYDVKM.

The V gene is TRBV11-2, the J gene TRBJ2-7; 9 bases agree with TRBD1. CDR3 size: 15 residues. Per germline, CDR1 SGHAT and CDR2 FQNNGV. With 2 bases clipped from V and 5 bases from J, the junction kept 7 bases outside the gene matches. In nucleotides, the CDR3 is TGTGCCAGCAGCTTAAGGATGGGACAGGGAAACGAGCAGTACTTC. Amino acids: CASSLRMGQGNEQYF.

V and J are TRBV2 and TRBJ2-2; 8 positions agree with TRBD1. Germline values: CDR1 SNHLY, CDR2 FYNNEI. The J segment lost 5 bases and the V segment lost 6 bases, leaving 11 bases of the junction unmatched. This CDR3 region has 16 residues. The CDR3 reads CASRRTRGRGTGELFF. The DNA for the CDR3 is TGTGCCAGCAGGCGGACCAGGGGGCGCGGTACCGGGGAGCTGTTTTTT.

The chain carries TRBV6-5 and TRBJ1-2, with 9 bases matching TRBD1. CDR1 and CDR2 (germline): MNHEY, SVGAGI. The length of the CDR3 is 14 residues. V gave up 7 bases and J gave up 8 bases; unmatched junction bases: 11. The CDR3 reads CASTAAGQGLGYTF. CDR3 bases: TGTGCCAGCACCGCGGCGGGACAGGGCCTCGGCTACACCTTC.

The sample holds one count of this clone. The chain's CDR3 is CASSLGGFSGYTF. For the CDR3, the DNA is TGTGCCAGCAGCTTAGGAGGGTTCTCTGGCTACACCTTC. V is TRBV5-5 and J is TRBJ1-2; D remains unclear. Germline values: CDR1 SGHKS, CDR2 YYEKEE (reference sequence). V lost 2 bases and J lost 7, with 12 bases in between. CDR3 length equals 13 residues. The variable domain in full, completed from reference TRBV5-5 and TRBJ1-2, reads DAGVTQSPTHLIKTRGQQVTLRCSPISGHKSVSWYQQVLGQGPQFIFQYYEKEERGRGNFPDRFSARQFPNYSSELNVNALLLGDSALYLCASSLGGFSGYTFGSGTRLTVV.

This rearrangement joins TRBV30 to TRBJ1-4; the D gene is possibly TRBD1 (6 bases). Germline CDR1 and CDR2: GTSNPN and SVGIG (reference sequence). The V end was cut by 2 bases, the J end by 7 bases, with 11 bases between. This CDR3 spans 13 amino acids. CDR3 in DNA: TGTGCCTGGAGTAGGCAGGGGAGTGAAAAACTGTTTTTT. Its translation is CAWSRQGSEKLFF.

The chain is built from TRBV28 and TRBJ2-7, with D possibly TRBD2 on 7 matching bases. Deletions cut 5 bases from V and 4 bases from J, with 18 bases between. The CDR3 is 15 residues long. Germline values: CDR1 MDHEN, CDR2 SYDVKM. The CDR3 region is CASSLMRGPFYEQYF. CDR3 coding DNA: TGTGCCAGCAGTCTTATGCGGGGGCCCTTTTACGAGCAGTACTTC.

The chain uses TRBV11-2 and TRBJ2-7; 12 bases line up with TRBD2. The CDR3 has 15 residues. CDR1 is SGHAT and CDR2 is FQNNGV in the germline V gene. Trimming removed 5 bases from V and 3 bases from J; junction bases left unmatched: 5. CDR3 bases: TGTGCCAGCAGCCTTTCACTAGCGGGGGGCTACGAGCAGTACTTC. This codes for CASSLSLAGGYEQYF.

The CDR3 nucleotides read TGTGCCAGCACCTCGACAGGGAACCTTCTCAATACGCAGTATTTT. It translates to CASTSTGNLLNTQYF. The rearrangement uses TRBV6-1 and TRBJ2-3; 7 bases are a match to TRBD1. The CDR3 loop spans 15 amino acids. The V gene's germline CDR1 is MNHNS and CDR2 SASEGT. J lost 7 bases, V lost 7 bases, and 14 bases had no gene match.

The CDR3 spells CAWSRASSTDTQYF. The CDR3 DNA reads as TGTGCCTGGAGCAGGGCGTCTAGCACAGATACGCAGTATTTT. The chain recombines TRBV30 with TRBJ2-3, with D perhaps matching TRBD1 (5 bases). The CDR3 is made up of 14 amino acids. The germline gives CDR1 GTSNPN, CDR2 SVGIG (reference sequence). Trimming stripped 3 bases from V and 0 bases from J, with 10 bases between.

The DNA of the CDR3 is TGTGCCAGCAGCTTGGGAGCTCCTCAAGAGACCCAGTACTTC. This gives the protein CASSLGAPQETQYF. The rearrangement uses TRBV5-5 and TRBJ2-5, with D uncertain. The CDR3 loop spans 14 amino acids. V was shortened by 0 bases and J by 2 bases, with 8 bases between the two germline ends. Germline CDR1 and CDR2: SGHKS and YYEKEE (reference sequence).

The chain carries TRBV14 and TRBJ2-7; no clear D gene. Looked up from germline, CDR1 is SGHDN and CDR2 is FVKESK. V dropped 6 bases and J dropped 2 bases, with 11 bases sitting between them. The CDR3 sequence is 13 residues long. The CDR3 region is CASSHLWPYEQYF. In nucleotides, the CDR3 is TGTGCCAGCAGTCATCTCTGGCCCTACGAGCAGTACTTC.

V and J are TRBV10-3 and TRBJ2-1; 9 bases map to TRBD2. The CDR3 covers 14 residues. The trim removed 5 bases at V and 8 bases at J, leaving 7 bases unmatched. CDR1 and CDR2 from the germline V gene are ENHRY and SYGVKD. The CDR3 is CAISSSGAKDEQFF. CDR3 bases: TGTGCCATCAGTTCTAGCGGGGCTAAGGATGAGCAGTTCTTC.

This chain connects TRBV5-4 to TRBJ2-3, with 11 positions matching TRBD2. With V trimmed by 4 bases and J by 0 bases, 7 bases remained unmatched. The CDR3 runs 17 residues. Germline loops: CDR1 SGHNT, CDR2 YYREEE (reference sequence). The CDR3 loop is CASSPGLAEVSTDTQYF. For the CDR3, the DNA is TGTGCCAGCAGCCCGGGACTAGCGGAAGTCAGCACAGATACGCAGTATTTT.

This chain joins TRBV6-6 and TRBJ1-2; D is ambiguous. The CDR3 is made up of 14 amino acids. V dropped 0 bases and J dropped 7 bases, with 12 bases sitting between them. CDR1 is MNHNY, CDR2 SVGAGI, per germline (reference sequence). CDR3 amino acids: CASSYSRDNLGYTF. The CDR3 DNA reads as TGTGCCAGCAGTTACTCGAGAGACAATCTTGGCTACACCTTC.

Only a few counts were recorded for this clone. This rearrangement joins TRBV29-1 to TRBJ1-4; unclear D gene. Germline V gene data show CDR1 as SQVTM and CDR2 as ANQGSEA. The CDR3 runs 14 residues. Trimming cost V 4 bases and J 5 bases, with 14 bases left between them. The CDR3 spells CSVAPRQRNEKLFF. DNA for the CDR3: TGCAGCGTTGCCCCACGACAAAGAAATGAAAAACTGTTTTTT.

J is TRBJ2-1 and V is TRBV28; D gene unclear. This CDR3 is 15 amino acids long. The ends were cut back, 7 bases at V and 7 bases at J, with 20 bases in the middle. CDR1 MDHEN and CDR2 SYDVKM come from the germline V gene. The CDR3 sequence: CASKGGRQPPNEQFF. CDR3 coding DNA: TGTGCCAGCAAAGGCGGTCGTCAGCCACCGAATGAGCAGTTCTTC.

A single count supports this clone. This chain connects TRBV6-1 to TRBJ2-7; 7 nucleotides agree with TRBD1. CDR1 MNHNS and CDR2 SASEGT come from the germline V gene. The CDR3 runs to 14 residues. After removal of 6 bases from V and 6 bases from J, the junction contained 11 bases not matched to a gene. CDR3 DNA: TGTGCCAGCAGCCTCGGGACAGTAAGGGCCGAGCAGTACTTC. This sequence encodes CASSLGTVRAEQYF.

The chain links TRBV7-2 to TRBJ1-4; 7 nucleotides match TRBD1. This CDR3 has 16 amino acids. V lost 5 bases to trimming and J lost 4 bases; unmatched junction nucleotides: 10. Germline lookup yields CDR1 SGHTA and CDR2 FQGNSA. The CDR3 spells CASSLSTTGINEKLFF. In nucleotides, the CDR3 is TGTGCCAGCAGCCTCTCGACGACAGGGATTAATGAAAAACTGTTTTTT. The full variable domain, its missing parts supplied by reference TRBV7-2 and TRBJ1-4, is GAGVSQSPSNKVTEKGKDVELRCDPISGHTALYWYRQSLGQGLEFLIYFQGNSAPDKSGLPSDRFSAERTGGSVSTLTIQRTQQEDSAVYLCASSLSTTGINEKLFFGSGTQLSVL.